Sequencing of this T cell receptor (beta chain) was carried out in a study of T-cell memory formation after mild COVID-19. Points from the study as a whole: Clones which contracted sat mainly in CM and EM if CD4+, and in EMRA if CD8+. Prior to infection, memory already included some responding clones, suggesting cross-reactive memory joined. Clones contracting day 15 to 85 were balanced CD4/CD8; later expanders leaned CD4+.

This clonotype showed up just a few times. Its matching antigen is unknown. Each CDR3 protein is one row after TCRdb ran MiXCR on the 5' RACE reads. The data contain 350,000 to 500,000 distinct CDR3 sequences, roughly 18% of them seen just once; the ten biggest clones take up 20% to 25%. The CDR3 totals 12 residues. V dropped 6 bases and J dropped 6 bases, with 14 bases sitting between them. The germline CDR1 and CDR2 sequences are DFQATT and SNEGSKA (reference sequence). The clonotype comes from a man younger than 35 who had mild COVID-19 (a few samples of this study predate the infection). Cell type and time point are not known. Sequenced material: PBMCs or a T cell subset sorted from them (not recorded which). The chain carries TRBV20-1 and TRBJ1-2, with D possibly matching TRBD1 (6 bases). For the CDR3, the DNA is TGCAGTGCCCTCAGGGGAATCAATGGCTACACCTTC. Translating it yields CSALRGINGYTF.